A selection of T cell receptor beta chains follows, all from one sample in a study of blood T cell repertoires in COVID-19. Measured with immunoSEQ multiplex PCR; TCRdb has only the in-frame clones, and not every one. The table lists 100,000 to 150,000 clones, approximately 84% of them singletons. Sequencing was done on a sample of peripheral blood. Source of these receptors: a woman aged 25-40 years who had recovered from COVID-19. CDR3s include the opening cysteine and the closing phenylalanine or tryptophan. A D gene is named only where the DNA matches it firmly. Part of the rows lack a size; the others show once, few, many or a class for expanded clones.

d_gene: NA; abundance: NA; j_gene: TRBJ2-1; len: 15; v_gene: TRBV5-8; CDR3aa: CASSHVRHSYNEQFF; CDR3nt: TGTGCCAGCAGCCACGTTCGGCACAGCTACAATGAGCAGTTCTTC
d_gene: NA; abundance: NA; j_gene: TRBJ1-4; len: 11; v_gene: TRBV30; CDR3aa: CAWSSNEKLFF; CDR3nt: TGTGCCTGGAGCTCGAATGAAAAACTGTTTTTT
d_gene: NA; abundance: NA; j_gene: TRBJ1-2; len: 15; v_gene: TRBV7-9; CDR3aa: CASSPGGAGTNGYTF; CDR3nt: TGTGCCAGCAGCCCAGGAGGGGCAGGGACGAATGGCTACACCTTC
d_gene: TRBD1; abundance: NA; j_gene: TRBJ2-1; len: 15; v_gene: TRBV19; CDR3aa: CASSIPNRGFNEQFF; CDR3nt: TGTGCCAGTAGTATACCAAACAGGGGTTTCAATGAGCAGTTCTTC
d_gene: TRBD1; abundance: NA; j_gene: TRBJ1-5; len: 15; v_gene: TRBV27; CDR3aa: CASSGIGTGNQPQHF; CDR3nt: TGTGCCAGCAGTGGAATCGGGACAGGGAATCAGCCCCAGCATTTT
d_gene: NA; abundance: NA; j_gene: TRBJ1-2; len: 14; v_gene: TRBV6-5; CDR3aa: CASSYSWTGGSYTF; CDR3nt: TGTGCCAGCAGTTACTCTTGGACTGGCGGCTCCTACACCTTC
d_gene: TRBD1; abundance: NA; j_gene: TRBJ1-3; len: 17; v_gene: TRBV28; CDR3aa: CASSSVNRDSLGNTIYF; CDR3nt: TGTGCCAGCAGTTCAGTCAACCGGGACAGCCTCGGAAACACCATATATTTT
d_gene: NA; abundance: NA; j_gene: TRBJ1-2; len: 17; v_gene: TRBV6-1; CDR3aa: CASSEIRHRDTRYGYTF; CDR3nt: TGTGCCAGCAGTGAAATTCGGCACCGGGACACCCGCTATGGCTACACCTTC
d_gene: NA; abundance: NA; j_gene: TRBJ2-1; len: 16; v_gene: TRBV6-2/TRBV6-3; CDR3aa: CASSTVGGPIYNEQFF; CDR3nt: TGTGCCAGCAGTACGGTCGGGGGGCCTATTTACAATGAGCAGTTCTTC
d_gene: NA; abundance: NA; j_gene: TRBJ1-3; len: 13; v_gene: TRBV6-5; CDR3aa: CASRRDRRQTIYF; CDR3nt: TGTGCCAGCAGGCGAGACAGGCGCCAGACCATATATTTT
d_gene: TRBD1; abundance: NA; j_gene: TRBJ1-5; len: 15; v_gene: TRBV9; CDR3aa: CASSVGGGGNQPQHF; CDR3nt: TGTGCCAGCAGCGTAGGAGGGGGCGGAAATCAGCCCCAGCATTTT
d_gene: NA; abundance: once; j_gene: TRBJ1-1; len: 14; v_gene: TRBV19; CDR3aa: CASSRDSLNTEAFF; CDR3nt: TGTGCCAGTTCTAGAGACAGCCTGAACACTGAAGCTTTCTTT
d_gene: NA; abundance: NA; j_gene: TRBJ2-2; len: 13; v_gene: TRBV5-1; CDR3aa: CASTSDYTGELFF; CDR3nt: TGCGCCAGCACTAGCGATTACACCGGGGAGCTGTTTTTT
d_gene: NA; abundance: NA; j_gene: TRBJ2-1; len: 16; v_gene: TRBV9; CDR3aa: CASSVTGTLSYNEQFF; CDR3nt: TGTGCCAGCAGCGTAACCGGGACACTCTCCTACAATGAGCAGTTCTTC
d_gene: NA; abundance: NA; j_gene: TRBJ2-7; len: 14; v_gene: TRBV19; CDR3aa: CASRPPGGIGEQYF; CDR3nt: TGTGCCAGTAGGCCTCCCGGGGGTATTGGCGAGCAGTACTTC
d_gene: NA; abundance: NA; j_gene: TRBJ2-3; len: 15; v_gene: TRBV5-6; CDR3aa: CASSLGYMSTDTQYF; CDR3nt: TGTGCCAGCAGCTTGGGTTACATGAGCACAGATACGCAGTATTTT
d_gene: TRBD1; abundance: NA; j_gene: TRBJ1-5; len: 16; v_gene: TRBV18; CDR3aa: CASSPNPGQDNQPQHF; CDR3nt: TGTGCCAGCTCACCAAATCCGGGACAGGACAATCAGCCCCAGCATTTT
d_gene: NA; abundance: NA; j_gene: TRBJ2-7; len: 14; v_gene: TRBV7-9; CDR3aa: CASSLISGSDEQYF; CDR3nt: TGTGCCAGCAGCTTAATCAGCGGGTCGGACGAGCAGTACTTC
d_gene: TRBD1; abundance: NA; j_gene: TRBJ1-4; len: 15; v_gene: TRBV5-4; CDR3aa: CASSRQTGDNEKLFF; CDR3nt: TGTGCCAGCAGCCGACAGACAGGGGATAATGAAAAACTGTTTTTT
d_gene: TRBD1; abundance: NA; j_gene: TRBJ1-1; len: 15; v_gene: TRBV28; CDR3aa: CASSSLTGAQTEAFF; CDR3nt: TGTGCCAGCAGTTCACTTACAGGGGCACAGACTGAAGCTTTCTTT